This passage covers 12 T cell receptor beta chains from one sample sequenced in a study of shared clonotypes between healthy human individuals. As defined, naive CD8 cells were CD45RO-negative and positively selected for CCR7, with terminally differentiated effector memory CD45RA+ cells excluded. Assay used: immunoSEQ multiplex PCR; TCRdb lists only in-frame clones, some missing. The table has around 2.1 million clones, 93% seen once. Sample: naive CD8+ T cells from PBMCs. These receptors all come from a man between 18 and 35 years old in good health. Some clones in this sample may be carry-over from other donors' samples.

The chain couples TRBV7-9 to TRBJ2-3; no reliable D call. This CDR3 has 16 residues. The V end lost 2 bases, the J end lost 4 bases, and 16 bases lay between the germline ends. The germline CDR1 and CDR2 sequences are SEHNR and FQNEAQ (reference sequence). In DNA, the CDR3 is TGTGCCAGCAGCTTATCTCTAGATTATAACCCAGATACGCAGTATTTT. Translation: CASSLSLDYNPDTQYF.

The chain employs TRBV6-5 and TRBJ2-2, with a weak D call TRBD1 (7 bases). This CDR3 is 15 amino acids long. Trimming shortened V by 7 bases and J by 6 bases, and 18 bases separated the two germline ends. Per the germline V gene, CDR1 is MNHEY and CDR2 is SVGAGI. The DNA for the CDR3 is TGTGCCAGCACCAACAAGGAGGGGGCCGCCGGGGAGCTGTTTTTT. Its protein is CASTNKEGAAGELFF.

There are a few counts of this clone. The J gene is TRBJ1-5, the V gene TRBV28, with 10 bases lining up with TRBD1. This CDR3 has 16 amino acids. The J segment lost 7 bases and the V segment lost 6 bases, leaving 12 bases of the junction unmatched. Looked up from germline, CDR1 is MDHEN and CDR2 is SYDVKM. CDR3 amino acids: CASSPRDRGIWQPQHF. DNA for the CDR3: TGTGCCAGCAGCCCAAGGGACAGGGGAATATGGCAGCCCCAGCATTTT.

This sequence joins TRBV27 and TRBJ2-2; D is unresolved. CDR3 length equals 13 residues. V was clipped by 5 bases and J by 4 bases, with 8 bases between them. The germline CDR1 and CDR2 sequences are MNHEY and SMNVEV (reference sequence). CDR3 DNA sequence: TGTGCCAGCAGTCCCGACCCCACCGGGGAGCTGTTTTTT. Translating gives CASSPDPTGELFF.

This rearrangement joins TRBV19 to TRBJ2-1; possibly TRBD2 for D (6 bases). Germline assignment: CDR1 LNHDA and CDR2 SQIVND (reference sequence). The CDR3 loop spans 15 amino acids. V lost 3 bases to trimming and J lost 6 bases, with 15 bases between them. CDR3 DNA sequence: TGTGCCAGTAGTATCAGGGTGAGTAGCGGCAATGAGCAGTTCTTC. Translated: CASSIRVSSGNEQFF.

This clone was counted a single time. A much bigger clone sits one base away, suggesting this may be a read error. Other DNA sequences within the sample encode an identical CDR3. J is TRBJ1-3 and V is TRBV5-6; D ambiguous. Germline CDR1 reads SGHDT; CDR2 reads YYEEEE. Trimming removed 0 bases from V and 0 bases from J, with 4 bases in between. CDR3 size: 14 residues. CDR3 sequence (DNA): TGTGCCAGCAGCTTGGCCGGCTCTGGAAACACCATATATTTT. Translation: CASSLAGSGNTIYF.

This rearrangement joins TRBV11-2 to TRBJ1-1, with no clear D. Trimming removed 1 base from V and 0 bases from J, with 9 bases in between. Germline assignment: CDR1 SGHAT and CDR2 FQNNGV. The CDR3 spans 15 residues. This CDR3 is CASSLVYRMNTEAFF. DNA of the CDR3: TGTGCCAGCAGCTTAGTGTACCGTATGAACACTGAAGCTTTCTTT.

This chain links TRBV5-1 with TRBJ1-1, with 8 bases fitting TRBD1. Per germline, CDR1 SGHRS and CDR2 YFSETQ. V lost 4 bases, J lost 5 bases, and 16 bases stayed unmatched. CDR3 length: 17 residues. The CDR3 spells CASSPGQGFVKGTEAFF. DNA for the CDR3: TGCGCCAGCAGCCCTGGACAGGGTTTCGTGAAGGGGACTGAAGCTTTCTTT.

The chain couples TRBV28 to TRBJ2-1, with D possibly TRBD1 on 6 matching bases. Germline CDR1 MDHEN, CDR2 SYDVKM. The CDR3 loop spans 15 amino acids. Trimming stripped 1 base from V and 6 bases from J, with 13 bases between. The DNA of the CDR3 is TGTGCCAGCAGTTTATACAGGGAGATGGTCAATGAGCAGTTCTTC. Translating gives CASSLYREMVNEQFF.

The rearrangement uses TRBV19 and TRBJ1-5; D is ambiguous. Trimming stripped 5 bases from V and 3 bases from J, with 23 bases between. In germline, CDR1 is LNHDA, CDR2 SQIVND (reference sequence). The CDR3 covers 18 residues. The CDR3 here is CASSHYGQLSPNNQPQHF. As DNA, the CDR3 is TGTGCCAGTAGTCATTACGGGCAGCTGAGCCCAAACAATCAGCCCCAGCATTTT.

The chain recombines TRBV13 with TRBJ2-7; perhaps TRBD1 as D (6 bases). V gave up 6 bases and J gave up 4 bases, with 13 bases separating them. This CDR3 comprises 13 residues. Germline values: CDR1 PRHDT, CDR2 FYEKMQ (reference sequence). The CDR3 region is CASRGAPTYEQYF. The CDR3 DNA reads TGTGCCAGCAGGGGGGCGCCCACATACGAGCAGTACTTC.

The chain employs TRBV19 and TRBJ1-3, with D possibly matching TRBD1 (5 bases). Trimming took 3 bases from V and 8 from J, leaving 14 bases between them. The CDR3 has 14 residues. Germline CDR1 and CDR2: LNHDA and SQIVND (reference sequence). The CDR3 DNA follows: TGTGCCAGTAGTATTGGAGCAGCGGGGGACACCATATATTTT. It translates to CASSIGAAGDTIYF.